This T cell receptor (beta chain) was recorded in a study of cytomegalovirus exposure and HLA in healthy donors. Whole-study results and caveats: Specificity for CMV antigens was confirmed in vitro for a few of the CMV-associated chains. Reports described diagnosis of cytomegalovirus status by the classifier as highly specific and sensitive.

V dropped 8 bases and J dropped 3; count of bases not matched to a gene: 6. Germline V gene lookup returns CDR1 MNHNS and CDR2 SASEGT. CDR3 length: 14 amino acids. Primers: 60 Vbeta forward and 13 Jbeta reverse. Some clones are missing from TCRdb's copy, which holds only in-frame ones; the method was immunoSEQ multiplex PCR. The data show approximately 91,000 clones, roughly 76% seen once. Concerning this clone itself: No antigen is known for it.

The sequenced sample consisted of PBMCs. The source of this sequence is a female donor in good health and CMV-seronegative. The V and J genes are TRBV6-1 and TRBJ1-3, with 8 bases matching TRBD1. The CDR3 region is CASGTTGVGNTIYF. As DNA, the CDR3 is TGTGCCAGCGGCACGACAGGGGTTGGAAACACCATATATTTT.